Presented here are 14 T cell receptor beta chains from one specimen sequenced in a study of T cell repertoires in cytomegalovirus infection. TCRdb reanalysed the reads using MiXCR and keeps one entry per CDR3 protein. The sample holds a few hundred thousand distinct CDR3 sequences, 15% to 20% seen once. Sequencing used PBMCs. The receptors derive from a human donor in good health (CMV status not recorded). Some clones in this sample may be carry-over from other donors' samples.

V is TRBV29-1 and J is TRBJ2-1; TRBD2 aligns across 8 bases. Losses at the gene ends were 5 bases for V and 6 bases for J; bases not matched to a gene: 12. Germline V lookup: CDR1 SQVTM, CDR2 ANQGSEA. The CDR3 covers 15 residues. The CDR3 here is CSVSLSGTRFNEQFF. In DNA form, the CDR3 reads TGCAGCGTTTCACTTAGCGGGACACGATTCAATGAGCAGTTCTTC.

The sample holds a few counts of this clonotype. This rearrangement joins TRBV2 to TRBJ2-3; 7 positions match TRBD1. The CDR3 sequence is 14 residues long. V gave up 4 bases and J gave up 0 bases; unmatched junction bases: 1. CDR1 is SNHLY, CDR2 FYNNEI, per germline. This CDR3 reads CASSGQGSTDTQYF. The CDR3 DNA sequence: TGTGCCAGCAGTGGACAGGGTAGCACAGATACGCAGTATTTT.

The chain joins TRBV19 to TRBJ2-1, with TRBD1 identical over 7 bases. V lost 3 bases, J lost 8 bases, and 7 bases stayed unmatched. CDR1 and CDR2 from the germline V gene are LNHDA and SQIVND (reference sequence). The CDR3 runs 14 residues. The CDR3 nucleotides are TGTGCCAGTAGTATGGGACAGTTATTGGATGAGCAGTTCTTC. Its protein is CASSMGQLLDEQFF.

This clonotype was observed many times. The rearrangement joins TRBV7-2 to TRBJ2-3; the D is unclear. V lost 4 bases and J lost 6, with 14 bases in between. CDR3 size: 14 residues. Germline V gene data show CDR1 as SGHTA and CDR2 as FQGNSA. The CDR3 bases are TGTGCCAGCAGCTCTACCTCCCTGTCGGATACGCAGTATTTT. The encoded protein is CASSSTSLSDTQYF.

Only a few counts were recorded for this clonotype. This rearrangement joins TRBV7-6 to TRBJ2-2; D not certain. Germline CDR1 and CDR2: SGHVS and FNYEAQ. V lost 0 bases and J lost 6, with 2 bases in between. The CDR3 spans 12 residues. In nucleotides, the CDR3 is TGTGCCAGCAGCTTAGCGGCCGGGGAGCTGTTTTTT. Translated, it gives CASSLAAGELFF.

This clonotype has a handful of counts. The chain uses TRBV20-1 and TRBJ2-3; D perhaps matches TRBD2 (5 bases). Deletions cut 5 bases from V and 3 bases from J, with 18 bases between. This CDR3 is 15 amino acids long. The germline CDR1 and CDR2 sequences are DFQATT and SNEGSKA (reference sequence). CDR3 loop: CSAPNPGISTDTQYF. CDR3 nucleotide sequence: TGCAGTGCTCCGAATCCCGGGATTTCTACAGATACGCAGTATTTT.

This clonotype was seen more than once but under ten times. The chain uses TRBV18 and TRBJ1-2; D perhaps matches TRBD1 (6 bases). CDR1 KGHSH and CDR2 LQKENI come from the germline V gene. With 3 bases removed from V and 3 bases from J, the gap between germline ends came to 14 bases. The CDR3 length is 15 residues. CDR3 sequence (DNA): TGTGCCAGCTCACCTCGGACAGAGGGGGACTATGGCTACACCTTC. Its protein is CASSPRTEGDYGYTF.

This clonotype came up many times. The rearrangement uses TRBV6-2 or TRBV6-3 and TRBJ1-1; D is possibly TRBD1 (5 bases). In germline, CDR1 is MNHEY, CDR2 SVGEGT. CDR3 length equals 12 residues. V was clipped by 8 bases and J by 1 base, with 8 bases between them. The CDR3 here is CASGRGNTEAFF. Written as DNA, the CDR3 is TGTGCCAGCGGTAGGGGGAACACTGAAGCTTTCTTT.

The CDR3 DNA follows: TGCAGTGCTAGCGGGACTAGCGGGAGGGGGGGAAGAGGCGATGAGCAGTTCTTC. Translated: CSASGTSGRGGRGDEQFF. This chain connects TRBV20-1 to TRBJ2-1; TRBD2 agrees at 16 bases. The CDR3 runs to 18 residues. The germline V gene encodes CDR1 DFQATT and CDR2 SNEGSKA (reference sequence). Unmatched junction bases numbered 13, after V lost 3 bases and J lost 8 bases.

The chain is built from TRBV28 and TRBJ1-2; 8 bases agree with TRBD1. The CDR3 contains 16 residues. The V segment lost 5 bases and the J segment 2 bases; nucleotides outside the gene matches: 10. Looked up from germline, CDR1 is MDHEN and CDR2 is SYDVKM. CDR3 region: CASSPGTGWSNYGYTF. In nucleotides, the CDR3 is TGTGCCAGCAGTCCCGGGACAGGTTGGTCCAACTATGGCTACACCTTC.

The chain uses TRBV18 and TRBJ1-6; unclear D gene. Germline V CDR1 and CDR2: KGHSH, LQKENI. This CDR3 comprises 14 residues. V was pared by 3 bases and J by 6 bases, with 9 bases between. This CDR3 reads CASSPVQSNSPLHF. Here the CDR3 DNA reads TGTGCCAGCTCACCGGTACAGAGTAATTCACCCCTCCACTTT.

The table lists this clonotype with many counts. This chain connects TRBV7-2 to TRBJ2-5; D ambiguous. The V and J ends lost 2 bases and 0 bases respectively, with 7 bases between them. Per the germline V gene, CDR1 is SGHTA and CDR2 is FQGNSA. CDR3 size: 14 residues. CDR3 amino acids: CASSLSVHQETQYF. DNA for the CDR3: TGTGCCAGCAGCTTATCTGTGCACCAAGAGACCCAGTACTTC. Full variable domain (remainder filled in from reference TRBV7-2 and TRBJ2-5): GAGVSQSPSNKVTEKGKDVELRCDPISGHTALYWYRQSLGQGLEFLIYFQGNSAPDKSGLPSDRFSAERTGGSVSTLTIQRTQQEDSAVYLCASSLSVHQETQYFGPGTRLLVL.

This clonotype was seen ten or more times. V gene TRBV7-9 combines with J gene TRBJ2-1; the D gene is possibly TRBD2 (6 bases). V lost 5 bases and J 4 bases, leaving 15 bases between the germline ends. The CDR3 is made up of 15 amino acids. Germline V CDR1 and CDR2: SEHNR, FQNEAQ (reference sequence). For the CDR3, the DNA is TGTGCCAGCAGCCCGGGACTCACGACGTACAATGAGCAGTTCTTC. It specifies CASSPGLTTYNEQFF.

The table lists this clonotype with many counts. V gene TRBV7-9 combines with J gene TRBJ1-3; 8 nucleotides line up with TRBD1. After removal of 3 bases from V and 1 base from J, the junction contained 5 bases not matched to a gene. The CDR3 runs to 16 residues. Germline values: CDR1 SEHNR, CDR2 FQNEAQ (reference sequence). The CDR3 sequence is CASSLTGEWSGNTIYF. CDR3 DNA sequence: TGTGCCAGCAGCTTGACAGGGGAATGGTCTGGAAACACCATATATTTT. The whole variable domain, remainder taken from reference TRBV7-9 and TRBJ1-3, is DTGVSQNPRHKITKRGQNVTFRCDPISEHNRLYWYRQTLGQGPEFLTYFQNEAQLEKSRLLSDRFSAERPKGSFSTLEIQRTEQGDSAMYLCASSLTGEWSGNTIYFGEGSWLTVV.